This TCR beta chain was identified in a study of blood T cell repertoires in COVID-19. Turning to the study itself: T cells, B-cell-depleted T cells, or PBMCs provided the cDNA or gDNA that served as material.

Authors' data handling: Amplification from reference gene primers served as the basis for estimated nucleated cell counts. Generated by immunoSEQ multiplex PCR, the TCRdb table keeps only in-frame clones and is missing some. The DNA gave D and trimming, while V, J and clone size come from that table. The data show tens of thousands of clones, about 90% seen once. The CDR3 is 13 amino acids. The V end was cut by 2 bases, the J end by 4 bases, with 8 bases between. CDR1 is SGHTA, CDR2 FQGNSA, per germline. The sequence was collected from a woman between 50 and 59 years old with active or convalescent COVID-19. Sequences were obtained from peripheral blood. The V and J genes are TRBV7-2 and TRBJ1-1; unclear D gene. The CDR3 reads CASSLRWSTEAFF. CDR3 DNA: TGTGCCAGCAGCTTAAGGTGGAGCACTGAAGCTTTCTTT.